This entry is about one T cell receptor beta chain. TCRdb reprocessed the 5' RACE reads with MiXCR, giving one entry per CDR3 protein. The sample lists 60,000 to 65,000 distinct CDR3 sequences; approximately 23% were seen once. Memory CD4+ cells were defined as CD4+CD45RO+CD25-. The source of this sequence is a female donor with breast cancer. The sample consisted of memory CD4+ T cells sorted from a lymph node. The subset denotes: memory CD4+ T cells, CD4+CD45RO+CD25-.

The CDR3 coding sequence is TGCAGTGCTAGAGATTACCAGCGGGGGGGCATAGATACGCAGTATTTT. Translating it yields CSARDYQRGGIDTQYF. The chain has TRBV20-1 and TRBJ2-3; 10 positions agree with TRBD2. V lost 0 bases to trimming and J lost 5 bases; unmatched junction nucleotides: 8. Germline CDR1 reads DFQATT; CDR2 reads SNEGSKA (reference sequence). The CDR3 consists of 16 residues.